The next 25 T cell receptor beta chains were all read from a single sample in a study of T-cell reconstitution after alpha-beta-depleted transplantation in children. Unique molecular identifiers tagged the TCRbeta library. TCRdb used MiXCR to reprocess the PCR reads, holding one entry per CDR3 protein. The data contain a few hundred thousand distinct CDR3 sequences, 11% of them singletons. This sample comprised peripheral blood, obtained 180 days after TCRalphabeta/CD19-depleted stem cell transplant. The receptor source for this set is a male patient between 2 and 15 years old who had a stem cell transplant for chronic granulomatous disease, so the T cells may come from the graft donor.

This clonotype was recorded at least ten times. The rearrangement joins TRBV11-3 to TRBJ2-1, with D maybe TRBD1 (6 bases). With 5 bases removed from V and 0 bases from J, the gap between germline ends came to 11 bases. The germline V gene encodes CDR1 SGHNT and CDR2 YENEEA. This CDR3 is built from 15 residues. CDR3 loop: CASSRGGLSYNEQFF. The CDR3 coding sequence is TGTGCCAGCAGCCGTGGGGGCCTCTCCTACAATGAGCAGTTCTTC.

This clonotype was found many times. No conserved phenylalanine or tryptophan ends this CDR3, so it is likely a read error. No DNA is shown, since the ends of the CDR3 on it are uncertain; the CDR3 is the one TCRdb lists. This sequence joins TRBV5-6 and TRBJ2-7; the D segment call TRBD2 is taken from the table without a DNA check. Germline V gene sequence: CDR1 SGHDT, CDR2 YYEEEE. The CDR3 has 14 amino acids, counting both end residues. CDR3 amino acids: CASSLGPGRRESSI.

This clonotype was seen repeatedly, ten times or more. V gene TRBV6-1 combines with J gene TRBJ2-3, with D perhaps matching TRBD2 (5 bases). Per germline, CDR1 MNHNS and CDR2 SASEGT. The CDR3 is 13 amino acids. V lost 6 bases and J 5 bases, leaving 12 bases between the germline ends. CDR3 loop: CASRDEGRDTQYF. CDR3 bases: TGTGCCAGCAGAGATGAGGGCCGAGATACGCAGTATTTT.

This clonotype occurred many times. The rearrangement uses TRBV12-3 or TRBV12-4 and TRBJ2-1; D unclear. The CDR3 totals 11 residues. The V end lost 7 bases, the J end lost 10 bases, and 11 bases lay between the germline ends. The DNA for the CDR3 is TGTGCCAGCAAAAGCCTAGGGGAGCAGTTCTTC. Its translation is CASKSLGEQFF.

This clonotype was picked up many times. V and J are TRBV6-2 or TRBV6-3 and TRBJ2-6, with D perhaps TRBD1 (6 bases). The V gene lost 8 bases and the J gene lost 0 bases, with 8 bases spanning the gap. Germline CDR1 reads MNHEY; CDR2 reads SVGEGT. This CDR3 contains 14 residues. CDR3 in amino acids: CASQTGSGANVLTF. Written as DNA, the CDR3 is TGTGCCAGCCAGACAGGCTCTGGGGCCAACGTCCTGACTTTC.

This clonotype has a handful of counts. The chain has TRBV5-1 and TRBJ2-7; TRBD2 is a possible D gene (6 bases). The V gene's germline CDR1 is SGHRS and CDR2 YFSETQ. V was pared by 0 bases and J by 1 base, with 14 bases between. CDR3 length equals 16 residues. The CDR3 bases are TGCGCCAGCAGCTTGGACTCCGGCGGGGATTCCTACGAGCAGTACTTC. Its translation is CASSLDSGGDSYEQYF.

This clonotype came up a few times. The chain links TRBV27 to TRBJ1-4; 7 bases line up with TRBD1. The CDR3 has 14 residues. Trimming at V came to 5 bases and at J to 8 bases, leaving 8 bases not matched to a gene. CDR1 is MNHEY and CDR2 is SMNVEV in the germline V gene (reference sequence). The CDR3 DNA reads TGTGCCAGCAGTACGGGGACAGTCAACGAAAAACTGTTTTTT. This sequence encodes CASSTGTVNEKLFF.

This clonotype was detected only a few times. An end of the junction does not agree with germline; a read error may underlie this. The chain couples TRBV3-1 to TRBJ2-5; 16 bases align to TRBD2. Germline V gene data show CDR1 as LGHDT and CDR2 as YNNKEL (reference sequence). The CDR3 has 17 residues. CDR3 protein: CACSPGLAGGPRETQYF. CDR3 DNA: TGTGCCTGCAGCCCGGGACTAGCGGGAGGGCCACGAGAGACCCAGTACTTC.

V gene TRBV9 combines with J gene TRBJ2-2, with D hard to call. Germline values: CDR1 SGDLS, CDR2 YYNGEE. The V and J ends lost 3 bases and 7 bases respectively, with 7 bases between them. The CDR3 is 12 amino acids. CDR3 coding DNA: TGTGCCAGCAGCGCTAGAAACGGGGAGCTGTTTTTT. Translation gives CASSARNGELFF.

The sample holds many counts of this clonotype. The chain links TRBV10-3 to TRBJ2-7; 7 nucleotides line up with TRBD1. The V gene end was trimmed by 3 bases and the J gene end by 2 bases; junction bases not matched to a gene: 7. The CDR3 contains 15 residues. Germline V gene sequence: CDR1 ENHRY, CDR2 SYGVKD. CDR3 sequence reads: CAISEYPTGTYEQYF. The CDR3 DNA follows: TGTGCCATCAGTGAATACCCGACAGGGACCTACGAGCAGTACTTC.

This clonotype was observed many times. The chain couples TRBV14 to TRBJ2-3; D is unclear. Germline CDR1 SGHDN, CDR2 FVKESK. The CDR3 totals 13 residues. V was shortened by 3 bases and J by 2 bases, with 6 bases between the two germline ends. CDR3: CASSQSITDTQYF. CDR3 sequence (DNA): TGTGCCAGCAGCCAGTCAATCACAGATACGCAGTATTTT.

This clonotype came up many times. V is TRBV10-3 and J is TRBJ1-5, with D tentatively TRBD1 (6 bases). This CDR3 is 13 amino acids long. From germline, CDR1 is ENHRY and CDR2 SYGVKD. V was cut by 10 bases and J by 2 bases, with 12 bases left in between. CDR3 DNA: TGTGCCACTACAGGGAGTGGCAATCAGCCCCAGCATTTT. Translated, it gives CATTGSGNQPQHF.

Details on this clonotype: This may be a read error: a much more frequent sequence differs by one nucleotide. The rearrangement uses TRBV28 and TRBJ2-4; 7 nucleotides match TRBD2. The CDR3 covers 16 residues. Trimming took 7 bases from V and 2 from J; bases not matched to a gene: 11. In germline, CDR1 is MDHEN, CDR2 SYDVKM. CDR3 bases: TGTGCCAGCACCCCAGGGTACGGGAGGACCAAAAACATTCAGTACTTC. It yields the protein CASTPGYGRTKNIQYF. Drawing the rest from reference TRBV28 and TRBJ2-4, the complete variable domain is DVKVTQSSRYLVKRTGEKVFLECVQDMDHENMFWYRQDPGLGLRLIYFSYDVKMKEKGDIPEGYSVSREKKERFSLILESASTNQTSMYLCASTPGYGRTKNIQYFGAGTRLSVL.

Comment on this clonotype: A much larger clone lies a single base off, so this may be a read error. The genes are TRBV5-1 and TRBJ2-3, with 8 bases fitting TRBD1. Looked up from germline, CDR1 is SGHRS and CDR2 is YFSETQ. The CDR3 runs to 15 residues. In DNA, the CDR3 is TGCGCCAGCAGCTACTATGGACAGGGCACAGATACGCAGAATTTT. It encodes CASSYYGQGTDTQNF.

The sample holds a few counts of this clonotype. J is TRBJ2-2 and V is TRBV28, with a possible D match to TRBD2 (6 bases). V shed 7 bases and J shed 2 bases, with 14 bases lying between them. This CDR3 is built from 15 residues. CDR1 MDHEN and CDR2 SYDVKM come from the germline V gene. In DNA form, the CDR3 reads TGTGCCAGCAATGTGGGGACTCAAAACACCGGGGAGCTGTTTTTT. Translation gives CASNVGTQNTGELFF.

Many counts were recorded for this clonotype. The chain is built from TRBV12-3 or TRBV12-4 and TRBJ2-7; D perhaps matches TRBD1 (6 bases). V lost 1 base, J lost 4 bases, and 14 bases lay in between. This CDR3 is 15 amino acids long. In DNA form, the CDR3 reads TGTGCCAGCAGTTTAGTACCGGGACACCTATACGAGCAGTACTTC. Its protein product is CASSLVPGHLYEQYF.

The chain is built from TRBV19 and TRBJ2-3, with D possibly TRBD1 on 6 matching bases. Germline V CDR1 and CDR2: LNHDA, SQIVND (reference sequence). Deletions cut 7 bases from V and 2 bases from J, with 19 bases between. This CDR3 is 16 amino acids long. CDR3: CASTPRGQLSTDTQYF. Written as DNA, the CDR3 is TGTGCCAGTACCCCCAGAGGACAGTTATCCACAGATACGCAGTATTTT.

This clonotype was picked up many times. J is TRBJ2-6 and V is TRBV6-5; 13 bases fit TRBD2. Germline lookup yields CDR1 MNHEY and CDR2 SVGAGI. Trimming took 8 bases from V and 2 from J; bases not matched to a gene: 0. The CDR3 runs to 15 residues. CDR3 loop: CASGTSGTGANVLTF. In DNA form, the CDR3 reads TGTGCCAGCGGGACTAGCGGGACTGGGGCCAACGTCCTGACTTTC.

This clonotype appeared many times. The DNA of the CDR3 is TGTGCCAGCAGGCCGACCGGGACTGGAAAAGGGGAGCTGTTTTTT. This codes for CASRPTGTGKGELFF. The J gene is TRBJ2-2, the V gene TRBV28; a weak D match, TRBD2 (6 bases). Germline assignment: CDR1 MDHEN and CDR2 SYDVKM. The V end lost 6 bases, the J end lost 8 bases, and 19 bases lay between the germline ends. This CDR3 contains 15 residues.

This clonotype was counted at least ten times. The gene calls are TRBV7-2 and TRBJ2-3; D may be TRBD2 (5 bases). This CDR3 is 16 amino acids long. The V end lost 4 bases, the J end lost 6 bases, and 20 bases lay between the germline ends. From germline, CDR1 is SGHTA and CDR2 FQGNSA. In DNA, the CDR3 is TGTGCCAGCAGCTCGATCGAGGCTAGCCTGATGGATACGCAGTATTTT. This translates into CASSSIEASLMDTQYF.

This clonotype was counted once. The V gene is TRBV12-3 or TRBV12-4, the J gene TRBJ2-1, with 9 positions matching TRBD2. The CDR3 consists of 17 residues. J lost 0 bases, V lost 4 bases, and 7 bases had no gene match. The DNA of the CDR3 is TGTGCCAGCAGTTCATTCCGACTAGCGGACTCCTACAATGAGCAGTTCTTC. It is translated as CASSSFRLADSYNEQFF.

In this sample, this clonotype turned up many times. CDR3 loop: CSAQADNYGYTF. The CDR3 region has the DNA TGCAGCGCCCAGGCAGATAACTATGGCTACACCTTC. The V gene is TRBV29-1, the J gene TRBJ1-2; D gene unclear. The germline CDR1 and CDR2 sequences are SQVTM and ANQGSEA. The CDR3 extends over 12 amino acids. V was cut by 7 bases and J by 1 base, with 10 bases left in between.

This clonotype was seen ten or more times. The V call is TRBV5-1, the J call TRBJ2-7; possibly TRBD2 for D (5 bases). The CDR3 sequence is 13 residues long. The germline gives CDR1 SGHRS, CDR2 YFSETQ. Trimming removed 3 bases from V and 4 bases from J, with 11 bases in between. This chain's CDR3 is CASSWERTYEQYF. The DNA of the CDR3 is TGCGCCAGCAGCTGGGAGCGGACTTACGAGCAGTACTTC.

This clonotype was observed many times. This rearrangement joins TRBV6-1 to TRBJ2-1, with D unresolved. CDR3 length equals 14 residues. Per the germline V gene, CDR1 is MNHNS and CDR2 is SASEGT. The germline V and J ends were trimmed by 6 bases and 0 bases, with 9 bases remaining between them. CDR3 loop: CASSPQSSYNEQFF. CDR3 DNA: TGTGCCAGCAGCCCACAGAGCTCCTACAATGAGCAGTTCTTC.

This chain connects TRBV14 to TRBJ2-7, with D perhaps TRBD1 or TRBD2 (7 bases each). The CDR3 sequence is 15 residues long. Germline V gene sequence: CDR1 SGHDN, CDR2 FVKESK. The V end was cut by 2 bases, the J end by 2 bases, with 13 bases between. The CDR3 loop reads CASSQLTGRAYEQYF. CDR3 DNA sequence: TGTGCCAGCAGCCAATTGACAGGGAGGGCCTACGAGCAGTACTTC. Complete variable domain (other parts from reference TRBV14 and TRBJ2-7): EAGVTQFPSHSVIEKGQTVTLRCDPISGHDNLYWYRRVMGKEIKFLLHFVKESKQDESGMPNNRFLAERTGGTYSTLKVQPAELEDSGVYFCASSQLTGRAYEQYFGPGTRLTVT.